The source of this TCR beta chain is a study of shared clonotypes between healthy human individuals. Background on the study: Donors had three CD4 naive, three CD4 memory, two CD8 naive and one CD8 memory plate apiece.

Assay: immunoSEQ multiplex PCR; the TCRdb copy retains only in-frame clones and omits some. Among more than 2 million clones listed, around 95% were seen once. This receptor was obtained from a young man in good health. What was sequenced was naive CD4+ T cells sorted from blood. Subset defined: CD45RA+ positively selected.

The CDR3 region has the DNA TGTGCCAGCCAGGGACGGATTACGGATGGCTACACCTTC. Translating gives CASQGRITDGYTF. V usage is TRBV18 and J usage is TRBJ1-2; TRBD1 might be the D (5 bases). The CDR3 totals 13 residues. The ends were cut back, 8 bases at V and 6 bases at J, with 16 bases in the middle. Germline V gives CDR1 KGHSH, CDR2 LQKENI. Full variable domain (missing parts from reference TRBV18 and TRBJ1-2): NAGVMQNPRHLVRRRGQEARLRCSPMKGHSHVYWYRQLPEEGLKFMVYLQKENIIDESGMPKERFSAEFPKEGPSILRIQQVVRGDSAAYFCASQGRITDGYTFGSGTRLTVV.